A single sample gave rise to the 8 T cell receptor beta chains below, sequenced in a study of T cell clonality in common variable immunodeficiency. The study's findings and limits: Common variable immunodeficiency TCR beta sequences reportedly had fewer deletions and N-nucleotide insertions.

The data were produced by immunoSEQ multiplex PCR, yet TCRdb's version contains in-frame clones alone and is incomplete. The sample gives about 33,000 clones, none seen only once, and the top ten clones hold 6% to 6.5%. These receptors' targets are unknown. Sequenced sample: peripheral blood mononuclear cells. These receptors were collected from a human donor with common variable immunodeficiency.

Many counts were recorded for this clone. The read terminates 3 residues ahead of where the CDR3 ends, so the germline J gene completes it. The chain uses TRBV11-2 and TRBJ1-1, with TRBD1 identical over 11 bases. Germline CDR1 is SGHAT and CDR2 is FQNNGV. The V segment lost 5 bases and the J segment 6 bases; nucleotides outside the gene matches: 2. CDR3 size: 13 residues. The CDR3: CASSRDRGAEAFF. Incomplete CDR3 DNA: TGTGCCAGCAGCCGGGACAGGGGGGCTGAA.

With respect to this clone: The read ends 3 residues shy of where the CDR3 ends; the end is completed using the germline J gene. The chain uses TRBV18 and TRBJ2-5; D is unclear. Deletions cut 2 bases from V and 2 bases from J, with 9 bases between. The V gene's germline CDR1 is KGHSH and CDR2 LQKENI. The CDR3 has 14 residues. The CDR3 DNA, read in part, is TGTGCCAGCTCACCAGTCAGTAAACAAGAGACC. This translates into CASSPVSKQET. The complete CDR3 protein is CASSPVSKQETQYF.

This clone ranks as medium-sized. The CDR3 extends 3 residues past the end of the read, so its final part is completed from the germline J gene. J is TRBJ2-1 and V is TRBV6-1; 13 nucleotides align to TRBD2. CDR1 is MNHNS and CDR2 is SASEGT in the germline V gene. The ends lost 4 bases at V and 8 bases at J; junction bases unmatched: 8. This CDR3 spans 16 amino acids. CDR3 sequence reads: CASSAGTSGAPDEQFF. The part of the CDR3 DNA that was read is TGTGCCAGCAGTGCTGGGACTAGCGGGGCCCCCGATGAG.

This clone was detected many times. The observed sequence ends 3 residues before the CDR3 terminus, with the missing tail filled in from the germline J gene. V gene TRBV30 combines with J gene TRBJ1-5; D is ambiguous. The germline CDR1 and CDR2 sequences are GTSNPN and SVGIG (reference sequence). CDR3 length equals 15 residues. V was cut by 0 bases and J by 2 bases, with 11 bases left in between. The CDR3 sequence is CAWSVKGRGNQPQHF. The sequenced CDR3 bases are TGTGCCTGGAGTGTAAAAGGGCGTGGCAATCAGCCC. Full variable domain (rest looked up from reference TRBV30 and TRBJ1-5): SQTIHQWPATLVQPVGSPLSLECTVEGTSNPNLYWYRQAAGRGLQLLFYSVGIGQISSEVPQNLSASRPQDRQFILSSKKLLLSDSGFYLCAWSVKGRGNQPQHFGDGTRLSIL.

This clone was seen ten or more times. The missing CDR3 end, 3 residues past where the read stops, is filled in from the germline J gene. The rearrangement joins TRBV30 to TRBJ2-3; tentative D call: TRBD2 (6 bases). V was cut by 0 bases and J by 0 bases, with 10 bases left in between. The CDR3 length is 15 residues. CDR1 and CDR2 from the germline V gene are GTSNPN and SVGIG (reference sequence). The chain's CDR3 is CAWSVGGSSTDTQYF. The DNA read from the CDR3 is TGTGCCTGGAGTGTCGGAGGGTCTAGCACAGATACG.

This clone has a count of ten or more. The read stops 3 residues short of the end of the CDR3; the missing end is completed from the germline J gene. The V and J genes are TRBV7-3 and TRBJ1-1; D not certain. CDR1 SGHTA and CDR2 FQGTGA come from the germline V gene. This CDR3 contains 13 residues. Trimming took off 2 bases at V and 2 bases at J, with 6 bases between the two ends. The CDR3 region is CASSLGQNTEAFF. The sequenced CDR3 bases are TGTGCCAGCAGCTTAGGGCAAAACACTGAA.

This clone came up a few times. Sequencing ends 3 residues short of the CDR3 end; the germline J gene provides the rest. V is TRBV5-1 and J is TRBJ2-1, with 8 nucleotides matching TRBD2. The CDR3 covers 16 residues. The V gene end was trimmed by 0 bases and the J gene end by 4 bases; junction bases not matched to a gene: 6. Germline V gene data show CDR1 as SGHRS and CDR2 as YFSETQ. The CDR3 here is CASSLEGGGPYNEQFF. CDR3 DNA, as far as it was read: TGCGCCAGCAGCTTGGAGGGCGGGGGGCCGTACAATGAG.

This clone was counted between two and nine times. This chain's CDR3 is CASSLGQFNEKLFF. Partial CDR3 DNA: TGTGCCAGCAGTTTGGGACAGTTTAATGAAAAA. The V and J genes are TRBV2 and TRBJ1-4; TRBD1 matches at 7 bases. The CDR3 end is not reached by the read, which stops 3 residues before it; the germline J gene fills it in. Germline values: CDR1 SNHLY, CDR2 FYNNEI. V shed 5 bases, J shed 4 bases, and the junction held 4 bases outside the gene matches. The CDR3 runs to 14 residues.